This T cell receptor beta chain was recovered during a study of T-cell memory formation after mild COVID-19. General study points: Contracting clones localized mainly to CM and EM when CD4+ and mainly to EMRA when CD8+.

This clonotype was seen many times. Its antigen is as yet unknown. The CDR3 has 15 residues. Trimming at V came to 0 bases and at J to 6 bases, leaving 4 bases not matched to a gene. Germline loops: CDR1 LNHNV, CDR2 YYDKDF (reference sequence). TCRdb recomputed calls from the 5' RACE reads with MiXCR, one row per CDR3 protein. Here the sample spans some 130,000 distinct CDR3 sequences, roughly 6% being singletons. The source of this sequence is an adult woman who had mild COVID-19 (a few samples of this study predate the infection). Cell type and time point are not known. The sample comprised PBMCs or a T cell subset sorted from them (not recorded which). This chain joins TRBV15 and TRBJ1-1; TRBD1 matches 10 bases. CDR3 in DNA: TGTGCCACCAGCAGAGACGACAGGGGGCTTTCTGAAGCTTTCTTT. It translates to CATSRDDRGLSEAFF.